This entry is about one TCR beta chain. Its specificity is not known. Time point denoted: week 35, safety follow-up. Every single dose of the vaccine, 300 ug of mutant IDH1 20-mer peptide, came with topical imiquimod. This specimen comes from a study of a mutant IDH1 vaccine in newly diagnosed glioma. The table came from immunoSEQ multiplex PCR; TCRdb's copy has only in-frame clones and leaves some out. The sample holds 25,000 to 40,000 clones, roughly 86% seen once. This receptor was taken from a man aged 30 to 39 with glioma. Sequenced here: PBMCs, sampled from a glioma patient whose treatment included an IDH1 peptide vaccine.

CDR3 in DNA: TGTGCCATCAGCCCGGGACTAGCGGGAGGCTCCTACGAGCAGTACTTC. Translating gives CAISPGLAGGSYEQYF. The chain links TRBV10-3 to TRBJ2-7; 15 nucleotides match TRBD2. V trimming: 6 bases; J trimming: 0 bases; junction bases outside the gene matches: 3. The V gene's germline CDR1 is ENHRY and CDR2 SYGVKD. The CDR3 length is 16 residues.